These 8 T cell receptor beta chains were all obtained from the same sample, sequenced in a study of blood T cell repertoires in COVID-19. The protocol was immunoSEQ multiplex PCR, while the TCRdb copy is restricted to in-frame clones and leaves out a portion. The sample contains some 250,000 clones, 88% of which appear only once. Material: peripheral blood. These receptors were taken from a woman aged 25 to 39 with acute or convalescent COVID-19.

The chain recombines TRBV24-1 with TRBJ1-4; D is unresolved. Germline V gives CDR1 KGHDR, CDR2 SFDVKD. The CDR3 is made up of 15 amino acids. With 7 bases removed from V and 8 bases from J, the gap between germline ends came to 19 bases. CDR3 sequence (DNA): TGTGCCACCAGCAACCCCGGGCCCCCGGGGGAAAAACTGTTTTTT. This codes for CATSNPGPPGEKLFF.

CDR3 sequence reads: CSVDLGVNTIYF. DNA for the CDR3: TGCAGCGTTGACCTAGGAGTAAACACCATATATTTT. The J gene is TRBJ1-3, the V gene TRBV29-1; D is ambiguous. V lost 3 bases, J lost 6 bases, and 9 bases lay in between. Germline values: CDR1 SQVTM, CDR2 ANQGSEA. The length of the CDR3 is 12 residues.

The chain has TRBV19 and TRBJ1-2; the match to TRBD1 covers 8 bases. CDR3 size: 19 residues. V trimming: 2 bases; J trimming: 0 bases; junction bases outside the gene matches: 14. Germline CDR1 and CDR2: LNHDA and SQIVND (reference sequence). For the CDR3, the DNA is TGTGCCAGTAGTATATCCTACAGGGGGTATAACCCTTCTAACTATGGCTACACCTTC. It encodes CASSISYRGYNPSNYGYTF.

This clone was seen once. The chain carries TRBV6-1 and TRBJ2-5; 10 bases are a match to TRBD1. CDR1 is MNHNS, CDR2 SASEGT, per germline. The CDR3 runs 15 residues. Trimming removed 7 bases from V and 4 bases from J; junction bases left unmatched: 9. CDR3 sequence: CASTRTGGWGETQYF. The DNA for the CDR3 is TGTGCCAGCACCCGGACAGGGGGGTGGGGAGAGACCCAGTACTTC.

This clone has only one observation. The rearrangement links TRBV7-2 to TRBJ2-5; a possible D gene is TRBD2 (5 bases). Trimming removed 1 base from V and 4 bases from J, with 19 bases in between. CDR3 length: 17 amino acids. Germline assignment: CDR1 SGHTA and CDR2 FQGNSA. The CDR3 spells CASSLDPGSAVLETQYF. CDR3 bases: TGTGCCAGCAGCTTAGACCCTGGGAGCGCTGTTTTAGAGACCCAGTACTTC.

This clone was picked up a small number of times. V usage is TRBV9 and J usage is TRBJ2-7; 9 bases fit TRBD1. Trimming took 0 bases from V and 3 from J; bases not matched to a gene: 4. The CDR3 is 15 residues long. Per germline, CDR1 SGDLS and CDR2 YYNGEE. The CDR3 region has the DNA TGTGCCAGCAGCGTAGGAGGGACAGGGAACTACGAGCAGTACTTC. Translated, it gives CASSVGGTGNYEQYF.

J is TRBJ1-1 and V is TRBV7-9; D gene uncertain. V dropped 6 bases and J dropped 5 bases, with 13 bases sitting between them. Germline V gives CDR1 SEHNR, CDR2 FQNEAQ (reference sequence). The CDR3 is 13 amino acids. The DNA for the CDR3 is TGTGCCAGCAGACCTAATTCGGGAACTGAAGCTTTCTTT. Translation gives CASRPNSGTEAFF.

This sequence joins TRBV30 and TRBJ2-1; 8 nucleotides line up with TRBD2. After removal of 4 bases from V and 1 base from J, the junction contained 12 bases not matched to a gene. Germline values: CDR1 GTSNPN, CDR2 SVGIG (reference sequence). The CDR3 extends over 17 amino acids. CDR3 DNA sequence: TGTGCCTGGAATTTCGGGGGGGGTTCTAAGTCCTACAATGAGCAGTTCTTC. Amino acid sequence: CAWNFGGGSKSYNEQFF.